Each of the 25 T cell receptor beta chains below was sequenced from the same sample in a study of response to subunit inactivated influenza vaccine listed by TCRdb under 2018. Libraries came from RT-PCR. Sequencing used an Illumina HiSeq 2500. TCRdb passed the public sequencing reads through fastp at Q25 and MiXCR, retaining productive beta sequences. Entries are consolidated by CDR3 protein sequence, retaining the most common genes and DNA. The table for this sample lists about 650,000 distinct CDR3 sequences; about 15% of them were counted only once. The leading ten clones occupy roughly 12% of the sample. This specimen consisted of PBMCs from blood, obtained approximately 13 days after vaccination. These receptors all come from a man in his forties or fifties who received an inactivated influenza vaccine. Donor details come from another sample of the same person, matched by shared clones.

This clonotype was picked up a small number of times. This chain joins TRBV7-7 and TRBJ2-1; D uncertain. CDR3 length equals 13 residues. Germline values: CDR1 SSHAT, CDR2 FNYEAQ (reference sequence). Trimming left V 5 bases short and J 6 bases short, with 11 bases between. The CDR3 DNA sequence: TGTGCCAGCAGCCCTACCTCGGTCAATGAGCAGTTCTTC. Its translation is CASSPTSVNEQFF.

This clonotype appeared a few times. The gene calls are TRBV11-2 and TRBJ1-2; a weak D match, TRBD1 (6 bases). The CDR3 is made up of 18 amino acids. Germline CDR1 and CDR2: SGHAT and FQNNGV. Trimming shortened V by 2 bases and J by 5 bases, and 24 bases separated the two germline ends. CDR3 sequence reads: CASSLLSLGAGPIYGYTF. CDR3 DNA sequence: TGTGCCAGCAGCTTATTATCTTTGGGGGCAGGCCCCATTTATGGCTACACCTTC.

The rearrangement joins TRBV7-2 to TRBJ2-7; no clear D gene. The CDR3 totals 14 residues. V lost 1 base, J lost 5 bases, and 12 bases lay in between. Germline assignment: CDR1 SGHTA and CDR2 FQGNSA. The chain's CDR3 is CASSLGILVNEQYF. The CDR3 region has the DNA TGTGCCAGCAGCTTAGGGATCTTGGTTAACGAGCAGTACTTC. Using reference TRBV7-2 and TRBJ2-7 for the parts outside the CDR3, the full variable domain is GAGVSQSPSNKVTEKGKDVELRCDPISGHTALYWYRQSLGQGLEFLIYFQGNSAPDKSGLPSDRFSAERTGGSVSTLTIQRTQQEDSAVYLCASSLGILVNEQYFGPGTRLTVT.

In this sample, this clonotype turned up a few times. V and J are TRBV12-3 or TRBV12-4 and TRBJ2-5; 11 positions match TRBD2. This CDR3 is 15 amino acids long. Trimming took 6 bases from V and 5 from J; bases not matched to a gene: 8. Written as DNA, the CDR3 is TGTGCCAGCAGCGTAGCGGGAGGGGTCGTGGAGACCCAGTACTTC. Translated, it gives CASSVAGGVVETQYF.

V usage is TRBV7-9 and J usage is TRBJ2-3, with D perhaps matching TRBD2 (6 bases). CDR3 length: 11 amino acids. Germline V gene data show CDR1 as SEHNR and CDR2 as FQNEAQ (reference sequence). The ends were cut back, 7 bases at V and 13 bases at J, with 15 bases in the middle. The CDR3 region is CASKTGLTEYF. The CDR3 DNA follows: TGTGCCAGCAAAACGGGACTTACAGAGTATTTT.

The gene calls are TRBV20-1 and TRBJ2-7, with 9 bases aligning to TRBD2. V lost 5 bases and J lost 1; bases outside the gene matches: 6. Germline V lookup: CDR1 DFQATT, CDR2 SNEGSKA (reference sequence). The CDR3 runs 14 residues. The CDR3 sequence: CSAYPTSGSYEQYF. The CDR3 DNA is TGCAGTGCTTACCCGACTAGCGGATCCTACGAGCAGTACTTC.

This clonotype came up a few times. V and J are TRBV6-6 and TRBJ2-1; perhaps TRBD2 as D (5 bases). Germline lookup yields CDR1 MNHNY and CDR2 SVGAGI (reference sequence). With 0 bases removed from V and 7 bases from J, the gap between germline ends came to 7 bases. This CDR3 is built from 13 residues. CDR3 in amino acids: CASSYSSGNEQFF. Here the CDR3 DNA reads TGTGCCAGCAGTTACTCTTCGGGGAATGAGCAGTTCTTC.

This chain connects TRBV20-1 to TRBJ2-3; 11 bases align to TRBD2. Germline CDR1 and CDR2: DFQATT and SNEGSKA (reference sequence). The CDR3 has 16 amino acids. The junction had 7 bases not matched to a gene; V was cut back by 3 bases and J by 2 bases. CDR3 sequence: CSARKLAGVTTDTQYF. The CDR3 DNA is TGCAGTGCTAGGAAACTAGCGGGGGTAACCACAGATACGCAGTATTTT.

This clonotype showed up just a few times. J is TRBJ2-5 and V is TRBV20-1, with 8 bases matching TRBD2. This CDR3 is built from 17 residues. Looked up from germline, CDR1 is DFQATT and CDR2 is SNEGSKA (reference sequence). V shed 0 bases, J shed 4 bases, and the junction held 13 bases outside the gene matches. Here the CDR3 reads CSARDPHRPGGLETQYF. In DNA form, the CDR3 reads TGCAGTGCTAGAGATCCACATCGGCCGGGGGGGCTAGAGACCCAGTACTTC.

This clonotype appeared many times. This chain uses TRBV12-3 or TRBV12-4 with TRBJ2-2, with 8 bases matching TRBD1. This CDR3 is built from 15 residues. V gave up 7 bases and J gave up 5 bases; unmatched junction bases: 9. The CDR3 spells CASNTGQVMTGELFF. CDR3 DNA: TGTGCCAGCAATACGGGACAGGTGATGACCGGGGAGCTGTTTTTT.

This clonotype occurred many times. The chain employs TRBV7-2 and TRBJ1-5; TRBD1 aligns across 7 bases. V was pared by 5 bases and J by 6 bases, with 10 bases of the junction left unmatched. This CDR3 contains 15 residues. Germline V CDR1 and CDR2: SGHTA, FQGNSA. The CDR3 DNA follows: TGTGCCAGCAGCGCAGATGACAGGGTGGCTCAGCCCCAGCATTTT. Translated: CASSADDRVAQPQHF.

This chain links TRBV6-5 with TRBJ2-7; D might be TRBD2 (5 bases). Germline-derived CDR1 and CDR2 are MNHEY and SVGAGI. Trimming pared 2 bases from V and 1 base from J, leaving 9 bases between. The length of the CDR3 is 14 residues. CDR3 bases: TGTGCCAGCAGTTACAGGGCGGGTTCCTACGAGCAGTACTTC. This gives the protein CASSYRAGSYEQYF.

This clonotype was counted only a few times. The V and J genes are TRBV20-1 and TRBJ2-1; TRBD2 aligns across 8 bases. The junction had 5 bases not matched to a gene; V was cut back by 1 base and J by 0 bases. This CDR3 has 16 residues. Per germline, CDR1 DFQATT and CDR2 SNEGSKA (reference sequence). The CDR3, as DNA: TGCAGTGCTAGAGGGGGAGGGACTAGCTCCTACAATGAGCAGTTCTTC. It encodes CSARGGGTSSYNEQFF.

The table lists this clonotype with a few counts. This sequence joins TRBV20-1 and TRBJ1-2; 8 bases align to TRBD1. The V and J ends lost 0 bases and 0 bases, in that order; junction bases with no gene match: 6. This CDR3 is built from 16 residues. Per germline, CDR1 DFQATT and CDR2 SNEGSKA (reference sequence). The CDR3 sequence: CSARDLQGVANYGYTF. The DNA of the CDR3 is TGCAGTGCTAGAGACTTACAGGGGGTAGCTAACTATGGCTACACCTTC.

The genes are TRBV6-2 or TRBV6-3 and TRBJ2-1, with 11 bases aligning to TRBD2. Trimming removed 0 bases from V and 6 bases from J; junction bases left unmatched: 13. CDR1 is MNHEY, CDR2 SVGEGT, per germline. The CDR3 covers 19 residues. This chain's CDR3 is CASSYSGSGGAAFPNEQFF. CDR3 nucleotides: TGTGCCAGCAGTTACTCAGGTAGCGGGGGGGCCGCCTTCCCCAATGAGCAGTTCTTC.

This chain joins TRBV19 and TRBJ1-3; no reliable D call. This CDR3 is built from 17 residues. V was trimmed by 8 bases and J by 6 bases, leaving 26 bases between them. Germline V gene lookup returns CDR1 LNHDA and CDR2 SQIVND (reference sequence). The DNA of the CDR3 is TGTGCCAGTTTCCGAGGGTCGGGTCGTTCTCCTGAAAACACCATATATTTT. It specifies CASFRGSGRSPENTIYF. Full variable domain (missing parts from reference TRBV19 and TRBJ1-3): DGGITQSPKYLFRKEGQNVTLSCEQNLNHDAMYWYRQDPGQGLRLIYYSQIVNDFQKGDIAEGYSVSREKKESFPLTVTSAQKNPTAFYLCASFRGSGRSPENTIYFGEGSWLTVV.

J is TRBJ2-1 and V is TRBV4-3, with TRBD2 as a possible D gene (5 bases). CDR1 LGHNA and CDR2 YSLEER come from the germline V gene. This CDR3 has 18 residues. V gave up 0 bases and J gave up 0 bases, with 15 bases separating them. The CDR3 coding sequence is TGCGCCAGCAGCCAAGACCCGGGAACGGTGAGCTCCTACAATGAGCAGTTCTTC. This codes for CASSQDPGTVSSYNEQFF.

The chain uses TRBV7-9 and TRBJ1-1; D call uncertain. Trimming cost V 2 bases and J 3 bases, with 10 bases left between them. Germline V gives CDR1 SEHNR, CDR2 FQNEAQ (reference sequence). This CDR3 contains 14 residues. The CDR3, as DNA: TGTGCCAGCAGCTTACGAGGGCAGGACACTGAAGCTTTCTTT. This encodes CASSLRGQDTEAFF.

This clonotype was observed a few times. The chain links TRBV5-1 to TRBJ2-3, with D unresolved. V dropped 1 base and J dropped 3 bases, with 9 bases sitting between them. The CDR3 is 14 residues long. The germline V gene has CDR1 SGHRS and CDR2 YFSETQ. In DNA form, the CDR3 reads TGCGCCAGCAGCTTGTCGGGTGAAACAGATACGCAGTATTTT. It is translated as CASSLSGETDTQYF.

The chain has TRBV7-2 and TRBJ2-2; 9 nucleotides align to TRBD1. V was pared by 4 bases and J by 5 bases, with 8 bases of the junction left unmatched. This CDR3 contains 16 residues. CDR1 and CDR2 (germline): SGHTA, FQGNSA. The CDR3 bases are TGTGCCAGCAGCTCTCCGGGACAGGGTTTTACCGGGGAGCTGTTTTTT. Its protein product is CASSSPGQGFTGELFF.

This clonotype occurred a few times. This sequence joins TRBV7-9 and TRBJ1-1, with D possibly matching TRBD1 (5 bases). CDR1 SEHNR and CDR2 FQNEAQ come from the germline V gene (reference sequence). CDR3 length: 16 amino acids. The V end lost 5 bases, the J end lost 1 base, and 17 bases lay between the germline ends. Here the CDR3 reads CASSTRPGRSNTEAFF. CDR3 nucleotides: TGTGCCAGCAGCACCCGACCGGGACGATCGAACACTGAAGCTTTCTTT.

This clonotype was recorded at least ten times. The chain has TRBV28 and TRBJ1-4; D is uncertain. The CDR3 is 14 residues long. V lost 4 bases and J lost 0, with 6 bases in between. Germline V gives CDR1 MDHEN, CDR2 SYDVKM. CDR3 coding DNA: TGTGCCAGCAGTTCTGGGACAACTAATGAAAAACTGTTTTTT. Amino acids: CASSSGTTNEKLFF.

A remark on this clonotype: A read error may account for a junction end that differs from germline. This sequence joins TRBV12-3 or TRBV12-4 and TRBJ2-3; 14 nucleotides match TRBD2. This CDR3 contains 16 residues. This CDR3 is CASSLETSGRADTQYF. DNA for the CDR3: TGCGCCAGCAGTTTGGAGACTAGCGGGAGGGCAGATACGCAGTATTTT.

This clonotype was seen more than once but under ten times. The rearrangement uses TRBV5-6 and TRBJ2-5; D might be TRBD1 (5 bases). V lost 3 bases, J lost 7 bases, and 13 bases lay in between. Germline CDR1 SGHDT, CDR2 YYEEEE. This CDR3 contains 13 residues. The CDR3 coding sequence is TGTGCCAGCAGCTCGCAGGGAATGGGGACCCAGTACTTC. This sequence encodes CASSSQGMGTQYF. Filled out from reference TRBV5-6 and TRBJ2-5, the complete variable domain reads DAGVTQSPTHLIKTRGQQVTLRCSPKSGHDTVSWYQQALGQGPQFIFQYYEEEERQRGNFPDRFSGHQFPNYSSELNVNALLLGDSALYLCASSSQGMGTQYFGPGTRLLVL.

There are a few counts of this clonotype. The gene calls are TRBV4-1 and TRBJ2-1, with D tentatively TRBD1 (5 bases). V was pared by 0 bases and J by 8 bases, with 11 bases between. Germline CDR1 and CDR2: MGHRA and YSYEKL. The CDR3 contains 14 residues. CDR3 coding DNA: TGCGCCAGCAGCCAAGAGGCAGGGTTGGATGAGCAGTTCTTC. It yields the protein CASSQEAGLDEQFF.